The entry below describes one T cell receptor (beta chain). At one end, the junction sequence differs from germline, possibly due to a read error. This entry comes from a study of cytomegalovirus exposure and HLA in healthy donors. Germline lookup yields CDR1 LGHNA and CDR2 YNFKEQ. This CDR3 spans 12 amino acids. Primers for the PCR totalled 60 Vbeta and 13 Jbeta. The data were produced by immunoSEQ multiplex PCR, yet TCRdb's version contains in-frame clones alone and is incomplete. The repertoire has fewer than 200,000 clones, 73% of them found once; the top ten carry over 1.5%. The chain recombines TRBV4-2 with TRBJ2-4; TRBD2 matches 7 bases. Sequencing used PBMCs. The source is a woman under 40 in good health and CMV-seronegative. Written as DNA, the CDR3 is TGTGCCAGCAGCCAGGGGAGCGGGGCTGAGAACTTC. Amino acids: CASSQGSGAENF.